Presented here are 18 T cell receptor beta chains from one specimen sequenced in a study of T cells in Graves' hyperthyroidism and ophthalmopathy. There were TCR beta CDR3 regions amplified from RNA transcripts. A first-round RT-PCR of the TCR CDR3 used the HTBI primer set. TCRdb re-called the multiplex PCR reads with MiXCR, one entry per CDR3 protein. The table includes more than 500,000 distinct CDR3 sequences, about 16% detected once. Sequencing was performed on blood. These TCRs come from a woman aged 25-40 years with Graves' ophthalmopathy.

There are many counts of this clonotype. The chain employs TRBV6-2 or TRBV6-3 and TRBJ2-1; no firm D call. The germline CDR1 and CDR2 sequences are MNHEY and SVGEGT. Trimming removed 0 bases at V and 7 bases at J, with 7 bases between. The CDR3 totals 13 residues. The DNA of the CDR3 is TGTGCCAGCAGTTACTCGAGTGGGAATGAGCAGTTCTTC. Its translation is CASSYSSGNEQFF.

As regards this clonotype: A read error may explain this, as a much larger clone is one base away. The chain is built from TRBV14 and TRBJ1-4; 7 bases line up with TRBD1. Germline V gives CDR1 SGHDN, CDR2 FVKESK. This CDR3 region has 16 residues. DNA for the CDR3: TGTGCCAGCAACCAAATCTACAGGGGAACTAATGAAAAACTGTTTTTT. Protein sequence: CASNQIYRGTNEKLFF.

A few counts support this clonotype. The chain employs TRBV4-3 and TRBJ1-6; D remains ambiguous. Trimming took 0 bases from V and 7 from J, leaving 4 bases between them. Germline assignment: CDR1 LGHNA and CDR2 YSLEER. The CDR3 covers 13 residues. The CDR3 DNA is TGCGCCAGCAGCCAAGATCGAAATTCACCCCTCCACTTT. Amino acid sequence: CASSQDRNSPLHF.

This clonotype was detected ten times or more. CDR3 protein: CASSVGTEAFF. As DNA, the CDR3 is TGTGCCAGCAGTGTGGGCACTGAAGCTTTCTTT. V and J are TRBV28 and TRBJ1-1; D call uncertain. V shed 5 bases and J shed 4 bases, with 5 bases lying between them. The CDR3 has 11 residues. Germline V gives CDR1 MDHEN, CDR2 SYDVKM.

To note about this clonotype: This is likely a read error, given that the CDR3 carries no conserved phenylalanine or tryptophan at its end. The chain is built from TRBV5-1 and TRBJ2-5; D is uncertain. The germline V gene encodes CDR1 SGHRS and CDR2 YFSETQ. The CDR3 has 16 residues. V was cut by 4 bases and J by 0 bases, with 16 bases left in between. The DNA for the CDR3 is TGCGCCAGCAGCGTGGAGACTCCCCGGCACCAAGAGACCCAGTACTCC. Protein product: CASSVETPRHQETQYS.

This clonotype was observed many times. The V call is TRBV6-1, the J call TRBJ2-5, with D perhaps matching TRBD1 or TRBD2 (5 bases each). The CDR3 sequence is 14 residues long. Per the germline V gene, CDR1 is MNHNS and CDR2 is SASEGT. With 9 bases removed from V and 0 bases from J, the gap between germline ends came to 14 bases. CDR3 in DNA: TGTGCCAGTACCATCGGGGCGAACCAAGAGACCCAGTACTTC. This codes for CASTIGANQETQYF.

The sample holds a few counts of this clonotype. A much larger clone lies a single base off, so this may be a read error. The chain has TRBV7-2 and TRBJ2-1; 12 bases are a match to TRBD2. The CDR3 extends over 17 amino acids. CDR1 and CDR2 (germline): SGHTA, FQGNSA. V shed 1 base, J shed 0 bases, and the junction held 1 base outside the gene matches. As DNA, the CDR3 is TGTGCCAGCAGCTTAGAGACTAGCGGGGGCTCCTACAATGAGCAGTTCTTC. It specifies CASSLETSGGSYNEQFF.

This clonotype was seen a few times. The CDR3 spells CATRPNPGQGLTGELFF. CDR3 nucleotide sequence: TGTGCCACCAGGCCAAATCCGGGACAGGGTCTAACCGGGGAGCTGTTTTTT. The rearrangement uses TRBV24-1 and TRBJ2-2; 9 bases line up with TRBD1. CDR1 is KGHDR and CDR2 is SFDVKD in the germline V gene. The CDR3 is 17 residues long. Trimming at V came to 7 bases and at J to 5 bases, leaving 13 bases not matched to a gene.

This clonotype was seen repeatedly, ten times or more. This chain joins TRBV20-1 and TRBJ1-1, with unresolved D. The CDR3 covers 16 residues. The germline V and J ends were trimmed by 6 bases and 0 bases, with 20 bases remaining between them. The germline gives CDR1 DFQATT, CDR2 SNEGSKA (reference sequence). As DNA, the CDR3 is TGCAGTGCCCTTAGTTTTCTCACAGCTATGAACACTGAAGCTTTCTTT. Protein product: CSALSFLTAMNTEAFF.

This clonotype was picked up many times. The rearrangement joins TRBV7-9 to TRBJ2-7; D remains unclear. V was shortened by 5 bases and J by 7 bases, with 12 bases between the two germline ends. This CDR3 is 12 amino acids long. The germline CDR1 and CDR2 sequences are SEHNR and FQNEAQ (reference sequence). The CDR3 here is CASSRVMTEQYF. CDR3 sequence (DNA): TGTGCCAGCAGCCGCGTGATGACTGAGCAGTACTTC.

The CDR3 protein is CASSIPGQGSDEQYF. CDR3 nucleotides: TGTGCCAGCAGCATACCGGGACAGGGGAGCGACGAGCAGTACTTC. The V and J genes are TRBV7-9 and TRBJ2-7; 10 nucleotides match TRBD1. CDR3 length: 15 amino acids. V lost 5 bases and J lost 5; bases outside the gene matches: 9. The germline V gene has CDR1 SEHNR and CDR2 FQNEAQ (reference sequence). The variable domain in full, completed from reference TRBV7-9 and TRBJ2-7, reads DTGVSQNPRHKITKRGQNVTFRCDPISEHNRLYWYRQTLGQGPEFLTYFQNEAQLEKSRLLSDRFSAERPKGSFSTLEIQRTEQGDSAMYLCASSIPGQGSDEQYFGPGTRLTVT.

Worth noting for this clonotype: The junction departs from germline at one end; a sequencing error may be responsible. V is TRBV28 and J is TRBJ1-4; tentatively, D is TRBD1 (5 bases). Germline V gives CDR1 MDHEN, CDR2 SYDVKM. The CDR3 length is 14 residues. CDR3 bases: TGTGCCAGCAGTTCGGCGGGGGATAATGAAAAACTGGTTTTT. Its protein product is CASSSAGDNEKLVF.

This clonotype was counted a single time. The chain links TRBV5-1 to TRBJ2-2, with D unclear. This CDR3 region has 15 residues. CDR1 SGHRS and CDR2 YFSETQ come from the germline V gene. Trimming pared 4 bases from V and 4 bases from J, leaving 14 bases between. CDR3 nucleotides: TGCGCCAGCAGCCCCCGGGCCTCGGTCACCGGGGAGCTGTTTTTT. Amino acids: CASSPRASVTGELFF.

Only a few counts were recorded for this clonotype. V and J are TRBV28 and TRBJ2-7, with D maybe TRBD1 (5 bases). This CDR3 is built from 12 residues. From germline, CDR1 is MDHEN and CDR2 SYDVKM. V lost 5 bases, J lost 5 bases, and 10 bases lay in between. The CDR3: CASSTPGNEQYF. The DNA for the CDR3 is TGTGCCAGCAGTACTCCAGGGAACGAGCAGTACTTC.

This clonotype was seen at least ten times. This chain joins TRBV20-1 and TRBJ2-3; perhaps D is TRBD1 or TRBD2 (5 bases each). The CDR3 covers 13 residues. Germline V CDR1 and CDR2: DFQATT, SNEGSKA (reference sequence). V was pared by 7 bases and J by 0 bases, with 11 bases between. The CDR3, as DNA: TGCAGTGTTGACGGGACCAGCACAGATACGCAGTATTTT. This encodes CSVDGTSTDTQYF.

For this clonotype: One end of the junction is discordant with germline, which a read error may explain. The chain recombines TRBV2 with TRBJ2-7; TRBD1 might be the D (7 bases). The CDR3 loop spans 14 amino acids. Per germline, CDR1 SNHLY and CDR2 FYNNEI. The CDR3 nucleotides read TGTGCCAGCAGTCCGACAGGGCCTTTTCGGGAGCAGTATTTC. Its protein product is CASSPTGPFREQYF.

This clonotype was counted ten times or more. This chain joins TRBV30 and TRBJ2-5; no firm D call. The CDR3 runs 12 residues. V was shortened by 2 bases and J by 5 bases, with 9 bases between the two germline ends. CDR1 is GTSNPN and CDR2 is SVGIG in the germline V gene (reference sequence). The CDR3 DNA reads TGTGCCTGGAGTCAAGCTCCGGAGACCCAGTACTTC. As protein: CAWSQAPETQYF.

There are a few counts of this clonotype. The J gene is TRBJ2-1, the V gene TRBV12-3 or TRBV12-4; weak D call: TRBD2 (6 bases). Trimming left V 3 bases short and J 11 bases short, with 17 bases between. CDR3 length equals 14 residues. The CDR3 nucleotides are TGTGCCAGCAGTTTTAGGAGGGACCAGGAGCAGCAGTTCTTC. This translates into CASSFRRDQEQQFF.